This T cell receptor (beta chain) was observed in a study of T cell responses to AZD1222 COVID-19 vaccine. Study findings and constraints: Within unmutated variant regions lay the reported targets of nearly half of spike-specific TCRs.

Produced via immunoSEQ multiplex PCR; TCRdb's table is partial and in-frame only. Of about 84,000 clones in the sample, 80% to 90% were seen once. Regarding this clone: Its cognate antigen is unknown.

Unmatched junction bases numbered 3, after V lost 5 bases and J lost 5 bases. The CDR3 covers 12 residues. Germline lookup yields CDR1 MNHEY and CDR2 SVGAGI. This clonotype was obtained from an adult who received the AZD1222 COVID-19 vaccine. The V call is TRBV6-5, the J call TRBJ2-7; TRBD2 agrees at 7 bases. The specimen comprised peripheral blood, sampled 28 days after the second AZD1222 dose. CDR3 sequence (DNA): TGTGCCAGCAGTCGGGGGGACCACGAGCAGTACTTC. Protein sequence: CASSRGDHEQYF.